Each of the 3 T cell receptor beta chains below was sequenced from the same sample in a study of beta chain features in type 1 diabetes (dated by TCRdb to 2016 to 2019). Results and caveats for the whole study, not just this receptor: A moderate but significant shortening of TCRB CDR3 length was observed in type 1 diabetes patients in all four CD4+ subsets.

Antigens of these TCRs are unknown. Library construction relied on the immunoSEQ multiplex PCR assay. All of the isolated RNA was reverse transcribed with the High Capacity cDNA Reverse Transcription Kit, so expressed TCRB transcripts were sequenced. Imported from immuneACCESS, the table was reduced by TCRdb to in-frame sequences with V and J called. These copies leave out some clones; in studies compared against another copy, an unresolved V gene accounts for under half, and the cause of the remainder is not known. For this sample the table gives about 340,000 clones, of which around 8.5% were detected only once. The ten largest make up approximately 1% of the sample. The sample taken for sequencing was central memory CD4+ T cells from blood. The origin of the receptors is a young man with type 1 diabetes.

This clone came up a few times. The V gene is TRBV7-2, the J gene TRBJ2-2; D possibly corresponds to TRBD1 (5 bases). V was shortened by 1 base and J by 5 bases, with 17 bases between the two germline ends. From germline, CDR1 is SGHTA and CDR2 FQGNSA. The CDR3 sequence is 17 residues long. The CDR3 DNA reads TGTGCCAGCAGCTTAGAAAGTCGCCCAGGGCGGACCGGGGAGCTGTTTTTT. As protein: CASSLESRPGRTGELFF.

This clone showed up just a few times. The chain employs TRBV19 and TRBJ1-2; 7 positions match TRBD1. This CDR3 contains 15 residues. V was clipped by 6 bases and J by 6 bases; unmatched bases: 13. Germline V gene sequence: CDR1 LNHDA, CDR2 SQIVND (reference sequence). In nucleotides, the CDR3 is TGTGCCAGTAGGATCCCACAGGGGAATTTCGATGGCTACACCTTC. Translating it yields CASRIPQGNFDGYTF.

The rearrangement links TRBV19 to TRBJ1-5; D is possibly TRBD1 (5 bases). This CDR3 has 16 amino acids. Germline values: CDR1 LNHDA, CDR2 SQIVND (reference sequence). With 1 base removed from V and 6 bases from J, the gap between germline ends came to 16 bases. The CDR3 region has the DNA TGTGCCAGTAGTATAGTATCCAGCTGGAGGGGTCAGCCCCAGCATTTT. Protein product: CASSIVSSWRGQPQHF.